This T cell receptor beta chain comes out of a study of neurological immune-mediated disorders. Study results and limitations: None of the CDR3 amino acid sequences in expanded clones turned up in more than one subject, which points to private repertoires in all groups.

Looked up from germline, CDR1 is SGHVS and CDR2 is FNYEAQ. The CDR3 has 16 amino acids. The germline V and J ends were trimmed by 2 bases and 3 bases, with 17 bases remaining between them. Synthesis of cDNA used 5'RACE (with 10-nucleotide random UMIs). MiXCR was run by TCRdb on the 5' RACE reads, yielding one entry per CDR3 protein. The sample contains some 60,000 distinct CDR3 sequences, about 8.9% of which appear only once. Noted time point: longitudinal time-point 2. Preparation of the unsorted libraries drew on 2 million PBMCs stored at -80 C. This clonotype turned up a few times. Its specificity is not known.

The V call is TRBV7-6, the J call TRBJ2-7; D might be TRBD1 or TRBD2, each matching 5 bases. This clonotype was sampled from a man aged 25-45 years in good health. Input material: PBMCs. Here the CDR3 reads CASSLSGRDRRYEQYF. CDR3 sequence (DNA): TGTGCCAGCAGCTTATCCGGCAGGGACCGACGCTACGAGCAGTACTTC.